This TCR beta chain was captured by sequencing in a study of blood T cell repertoires in COVID-19. Study-level background: Sites across the United States, Italy and Spain contributed samples from acute and convalescent COVID-19.

This clone was recorded only once. As processed by the authors: Estimation of nucleated cell counts relied on the amplification of reference gene primers. Measured with immunoSEQ multiplex PCR; TCRdb has only the in-frame clones, and not every one. For V, J and clone size, that table is used; D and trimming come from the DNA. Among about 210,000 clones listed, approximately 84% were seen once. The CDR3 extends over 16 amino acids. In germline, CDR1 is SGHRS, CDR2 YFSETQ. V was pared by 5 bases and J by 1 base, with 15 bases between. The receptor was derived from a woman aged 45-60 years with active or convalescent COVID-19. What was sequenced was peripheral blood. The chain combines TRBV5-1 with TRBJ2-2; maybe TRBD2 (5 bases). The CDR3 region has the DNA TGCGCCAGCAGGATTGGAGCCAGCGGGAACACCGGGGAGCTGTTTTTT. This encodes CASRIGASGNTGELFF. Full variable domain (outside the CDR3, taken from reference TRBV5-1 and TRBJ2-2): KAGVTQTPRYLIKTRGQQVTLSCSPISGHRSVSWYQQTPGQGLQFLFEYFSETQRNKGNFPGRFSGRQFSNSRSEMNVSTLELGDSALYLCASRIGASGNTGELFFGEGSRLTVL.